This T cell receptor (beta chain) stems from a study of blood T cell repertoires in COVID-19. Study context: Acute-phase and convalescent COVID-19 samples originated in the United States, Italy and Spain. PBMCs, B-cell-depleted T cells, or T cells provided the cDNA or gDNA that made up the material.

As handled by the study authors: By means of reference gene primer amplification, nucleated cell counts were estimated. The protocol was immunoSEQ multiplex PCR, while the TCRdb copy is restricted to in-frame clones and leaves out a portion. For V, J and clone size, that table is used; D and trimming come from the DNA. The sample contains under 70,000 clones, around 87% of which appear only once. Germline-derived CDR1 and CDR2 are LNHNV and YYDKDF (reference sequence). V dropped 0 bases and J dropped 3 bases, with 8 bases sitting between them. The CDR3 runs to 14 residues. Sequenced: peripheral blood. The chain is built from TRBV15 and TRBJ2-5; no clear D. The clonotype originates from a man aged 60-69 years with active COVID-19. This chain's CDR3 is CATSRDPYKETQYF. The CDR3 nucleotides read TGTGCCACCAGCAGAGACCCCTATAAAGAGACCCAGTACTTC. The variable domain in full, with the rest retrieved from reference TRBV15 and TRBJ2-5, is DAMVIQNPRYQVTQFGKPVTLSCSQTLNHNVMYWYQQKSSQAPKLLFHYYDKDFNNEADTPDNFQSRRPNTSFCFLDIRSPGLGDTAMYLCATSRDPYKETQYFGPGTRLLVL.